A selection of T cell receptor beta chains follows, all from one sample in a study of T-cell reconstitution after alpha-beta-depleted transplantation in children. MiXCR was run by TCRdb on the PCR reads, yielding one entry per CDR3 protein. Of 250,000 to 300,000 distinct CDR3 sequences in the sample, around a tenth were seen once. The sequences come from peripheral blood, collected 180 days after TCRalphabeta/CD19-depleted stem cell transplant. These receptor sequences come from a male patient between 2 and 15 years old who had a stem cell transplant for chronic granulomatous disease, so the T cells may come from the graft donor. CDR3s include the opening cysteine and the closing phenylalanine or tryptophan. Each record gives: clone size, D gene, V gene, J gene, CDR3 DNA, CDR3 protein. The D gene is left open where the match is weak. Clone size is stated in some rows and not others, as once, few, many or a class when expanded.

>many|-|TRBV7-8|TRBJ1-1
TGTGCCAGCAGCTTATCGAACACTGAAGCTTTCTTT
CASSLSNTEAFF
>many|-|TRBV19|TRBJ2-5
TGTGCCAGTAGTATAGGCCAGCGGAACCTTTACTTC
CASSIGQRNLYF
>few|TRBD1|TRBV4-3|TRBJ2-7
TGCGCCAGCAGCCGGGGGACAGGGGCCTCCTACGAGCAGTACTTC
CASSRGTGASYEQYF
>many|TRBD2|TRBV19|TRBJ2-5
TGTGCCAGTAGTATGGCCTTTGTAGCGGGAGGCGGGCAGACCCAGTACTTC
CASSMAFVAGGGQTQYF
>many|-|TRBV29-1|TRBJ2-1
TGCAGCGTTGAGGGTGCAGGGAATCGCTACAATGAGCAGTTCTTC
CSVEGAGNRYNEQFF
>-|TRBD2|TRBV4-1|TRBJ2-1
TGCGCCAGCAGGGACCCAGCGGGGGGGGGCAATGAGCAGTTCTTC
CASRDPAGGGNEQFF
>many|TRBD1|TRBV6-1|TRBJ2-2
TGTGCCAGCAGTCAGAACAGGGGCACCGGGGAGCTGTTTTTT
CASSQNRGTGELFF
>many|-|TRBV20-1|TRBJ1-1
TGCAGTGCGAGAAGGGGTGACGCTGAAGCTTTCTTT
CSARRGDAEAFF
>many|-|TRBV28|TRBJ2-3
TGTGCCAGCAGTTCCATCAACAGGGAACTGCTAGCGAATACGCAGTATTTT
CASSSINRELLANTQYF
>few|-|TRBV18|TRBJ2-3
TGTGCCAGCCACCACACAGATACGCAGTATTTT
CASHHTDTQYF
>many|TRBD2|TRBV9|TRBJ2-1
TGTGCCAGCAGCACGACTAGCGGGGGGGTACTTGGTCAGTTCTTC
CASSTTSGGVLGQFF
>many|-|TRBV12-3/TRBV12-4|TRBJ2-3
TGTGCCAGCAGTCCCATACGGGGGATCACAGATACGCAGTATTTT
CASSPIRGITDTQYF
>many|-|TRBV29-1|TRBJ2-7
TGCAGCGTTGCCCAAGAAAGGGGTTCCTACGAGCAGTACTTC
CSVAQERGSYEQYF
>many|-|TRBV28|TRBJ2-3
TGTGCCAGCAGTTTATGGGTGGGGGCAGATACGCAGTATTTT
CASSLWVGADTQYF
>many|TRBD1|TRBV28|TRBJ2-4
TGTGCCAGCAGCTTCCGGGACAGAGCCAAAAACATTCAGTACTTC
CASSFRDRAKNIQYF
>few|-|TRBV20-1|TRBJ1-1
TGCAGTGCTAATCCCGAGGCCGAAGCTTTCTTT
CSANPEAEAFF
>-|-|TRBV18|TRBJ2-2
TGTGCCAGCTCACCACCGACGGGGCCCCCCATTCCAGCCGGGGAGCTGTTTTTT
CASSPPTGPPIPAGELFF
>many|TRBD2|TRBV28|TRBJ2-2
TGTGCCAGCAGTGAAACTAGCGGGAGAGACGCCGGGGAGCTGTTTTTT
CASSETSGRDAGELFF
>many|-|TRBV29-1|TRBJ2-4
TGCAGCGTTGAGATACTAGCCAAAAACATTCAGTACTTC
CSVEILAKNIQYF
>many|TRBD1|TRBV12-3/TRBV12-4|TRBJ2-7
TGTGCCAGCAGTTTAGGACTGGGGACAGTCCTCTACGAGCAGTACTTC
CASSLGLGTVLYEQYF
>many|-|TRBV15|TRBJ2-3
TGTGCCACCAGCAGAGATCCGGCGGGAGATACGCAGTATTTT
CATSRDPAGDTQYF
>many|TRBD2|TRBV20-1|TRBJ2-7
TGCAGTGCTAAGAAGGGGGGGACTAGTGACGAGCAGTACTTC
CSAKKGGTSDEQYF
>many|-|TRBV28|TRBJ2-2
TGTGCCAGCACTCGCCGGAACACCGGGGAGCTGTTTTTT
CASTRRNTGELFF
>-|-|TRBV30|TRBJ2-3
TGTGCCTGGAGTGCAGGCAGCACAGATACGCAGTATTTT
CAWSAGSTDTQYF
>few|-|TRBV5-4|TRBJ2-1
TGTGCCAGCAGCCTGGTGGGACTCATCAATGAGCAGTTCTTC
CASSLVGLINEQFF
>many|-|TRBV5-1|TRBJ1-5
TGCGCCAGCAGCTTGGAGGTGGGTCAGCCCCAGCATTTT
CASSLEVGQPQHF
>many|-|TRBV7-3|TRBJ1-6
TGTGCCAGCAGCTTAGTAGGTGCGGGACATGGGAGTTCACCCCTCCACTTT
CASSLVGAGHGSSPLHF
>many|-|TRBV12-3/TRBV12-4|TRBJ2-3
TGTGCCAGCAGTTTCTGGTTTGTGGGAGCAGATACGCAGTATTTT
CASSFWFVGADTQYF
>many|-|TRBV5-1|TRBJ2-3
TGCGCCAGCAGCTTGTGGGCTAGCGATCTAGTGGATACGCAGTATTTT
CASSLWASDLVDTQYF